This T cell receptor beta chain was sequenced for a study of CD8 T cells in ankylosing spondylitis. The CDR3 sequence is 16 residues long. CDR1 and CDR2 (germline): SGHVT, SQSDAQ. V lost 5 bases and J lost 4; bases outside the gene matches: 9. TCRdb reprocessed the 5' RACE reads via MiXCR and lists one record per CDR3 protein. The data contain under 170,000 distinct CDR3 sequences, under 55% of them singletons. This clonotype was recorded a few times. Sequencing was done on a sample of synovial fluid, either unsorted or a sorted T cell fraction (not recorded which). The chain uses TRBV7-4 and TRBJ2-5, with 11 bases lining up with TRBD2. This clonotype originated in a male donor with ankylosing spondylitis. The CDR3 sequence is CASSLTSGGFGETQYF. For the CDR3, the DNA is TGTGCCAGCAGCCTTACTAGCGGGGGTTTTGGAGAGACCCAGTACTTC.